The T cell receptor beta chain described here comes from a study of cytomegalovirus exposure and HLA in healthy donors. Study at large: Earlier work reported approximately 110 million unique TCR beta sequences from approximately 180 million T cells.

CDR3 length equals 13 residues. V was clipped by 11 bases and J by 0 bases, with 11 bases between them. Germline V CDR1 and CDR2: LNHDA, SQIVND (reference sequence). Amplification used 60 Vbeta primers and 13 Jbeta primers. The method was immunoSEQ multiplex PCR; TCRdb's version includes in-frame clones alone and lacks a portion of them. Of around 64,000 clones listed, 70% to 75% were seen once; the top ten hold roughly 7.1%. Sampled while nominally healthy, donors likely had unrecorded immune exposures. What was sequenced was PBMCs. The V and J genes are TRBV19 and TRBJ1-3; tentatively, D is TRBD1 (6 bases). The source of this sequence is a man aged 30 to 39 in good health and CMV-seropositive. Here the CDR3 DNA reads TGTGCCTCAGGGGACACCTCTGGAAACACCATATATTTT. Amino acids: CASGDTSGNTIYF.